The table lists the clone carrying this T cell receptor (beta chain) with many counts. These data are taken from a study of T cell repertoires in cytomegalovirus infection. TCRdb recomputed calls from the reads with MiXCR, one row per CDR3 protein. The table has about 240,000 distinct CDR3 sequences, 10% to 15% seen once. CDR3 length equals 16 residues. Germline values: CDR1 SGHTA, CDR2 FQGNSA. The ends lost 5 bases at V and 1 base at J; junction bases unmatched: 7. The source of this sequence is a human donor in good health (CMV status not recorded). Some clones in this sample may be carry-over from other donors' samples. Sequenced: PBMCs. The chain employs TRBV7-2 and TRBJ1-1; 10 nucleotides match TRBD1. The CDR3 region has the DNA TGTGCCAGCAGCCAGGACAGGGGGATACCGAACACTGAAGCTTTCTTT. It codes for CASSQDRGIPNTEAFF. The full variable domain, with the rest looked up from reference TRBV7-2 and TRBJ1-1, is GAGVSQSPSNKVTEKGKDVELRCDPISGHTALYWYRQSLGQGLEFLIYFQGNSAPDKSGLPSDRFSAERTGGSVSTLTIQRTQQEDSAVYLCASSQDRGIPNTEAFFGQGTRLTVV.